This T cell receptor (beta chain) is from a study of shared clonotypes between healthy human individuals. In the source study's methods: ImmunoSEQ supplied junction-only sequences lacking quality scores, so filtering was different. Repertoires were generated with immunoSEQ multiplex PCR, while TCRdb's copy carries only in-frame clones and drops some. V, J and clone size reflect that table, while D and trimming were determined from the DNA. The table has around 600,000 clones, 85% to 95% seen once; the top ten hold approximately 0.11%. Naive CD8 cells were CD45RO-negative, positively selected for CCR7, excluding terminally differentiated effector memory CD45RA+ cells. Nashville, Tennessee was home to all donors, who were Caucasian adults. Material for sequencing was naive CD8+ T cells sorted from blood. The origin of this receptor is a woman in her thirties in good health.

The chain's CDR3 is CASSPWGLSYNSPLHF. CDR3 sequence (DNA): TGTGCCAGCAGCCCTTGGGGACTCTCCTATAATTCACCCCTCCACTTT. V gene TRBV7-2 combines with J gene TRBJ1-6; D may be TRBD1 (5 bases). The CDR3 totals 16 residues. Germline assignment: CDR1 SGHTA and CDR2 FQGNSA. Trimming cost V 5 bases and J 0 bases, with 11 bases left between them.